This T cell receptor (beta chain) was found in a study of human T cells and chemical hapten exposure. Time point noted: patch test 1, 2 weeks after DPC sensitization. Treatment: therapeutic diphenylcyclopropenone sensitization with weekly scalp DPC. The CDR3 contains 16 residues. The ends were cut back, 0 bases at V and 0 bases at J, with 13 bases in the middle. In germline, CDR1 is SGHKS, CDR2 YYEKEE (reference sequence). From the RACE reads, TCRdb called clonotypes with MiXCR, one entry per CDR3 protein. In the table there are approximately 90,000 distinct CDR3 sequences, around 12% of which are singletons. This clonotype was recorded at least ten times.

This sequence joins TRBV5-5 and TRBJ2-7; D perhaps matches TRBD2 (7 bases). The sequencing here drew on whole blood, taken in connection with sensitization to the hapten diphenylcyclopropenone (DPC). The clonotype originates from a woman in her thirties or forties with alopecia areata. Some clones in this sample may be carry-over from other donors' samples. CDR3 in DNA: TGTGCCAGCAGCTTGGCGGGGGGCCCCCCCTCCTACGAGCAGTACTTC. Translating it yields CASSLAGGPPSYEQYF. The complete variable domain, with remaining parts taken from reference TRBV5-5 and TRBJ2-7, reads DAGVTQSPTHLIKTRGQQVTLRCSPISGHKSVSWYQQVLGQGPQFIFQYYEKEERGRGNFPDRFSARQFPNYSSELNVNALLLGDSALYLCASSLAGGPPSYEQYFGPGTRLTVT.